This T cell receptor (beta chain) was recorded in a study of cytomegalovirus exposure and HLA in healthy donors. Both 60 Vbeta primers and 13 Jbeta primers went into the PCR. Assay: immunoSEQ multiplex PCR; the TCRdb copy retains only in-frame clones and omits some. The table has 200,000 to 300,000 clones, roughly 86% seen once. The CDR3 runs to 14 residues. The V and J ends lost 5 bases and 6 bases, in that order; junction bases with no gene match: 6. Germline assignment: CDR1 SGHTA and CDR2 FQGNSA. This TCR was recovered from a woman in her 40s in good health and CMV-seropositive. The sample consisted of PBMCs. The gene calls are TRBV7-2 and TRBJ1-4, with TRBD1 matching over 7 bases. CDR3 sequence (DNA): TGTGCCAGCAGCCCCGACAGGGTCCATGAAAAACTGTTTTTT. Translation: CASSPDRVHEKLFF.